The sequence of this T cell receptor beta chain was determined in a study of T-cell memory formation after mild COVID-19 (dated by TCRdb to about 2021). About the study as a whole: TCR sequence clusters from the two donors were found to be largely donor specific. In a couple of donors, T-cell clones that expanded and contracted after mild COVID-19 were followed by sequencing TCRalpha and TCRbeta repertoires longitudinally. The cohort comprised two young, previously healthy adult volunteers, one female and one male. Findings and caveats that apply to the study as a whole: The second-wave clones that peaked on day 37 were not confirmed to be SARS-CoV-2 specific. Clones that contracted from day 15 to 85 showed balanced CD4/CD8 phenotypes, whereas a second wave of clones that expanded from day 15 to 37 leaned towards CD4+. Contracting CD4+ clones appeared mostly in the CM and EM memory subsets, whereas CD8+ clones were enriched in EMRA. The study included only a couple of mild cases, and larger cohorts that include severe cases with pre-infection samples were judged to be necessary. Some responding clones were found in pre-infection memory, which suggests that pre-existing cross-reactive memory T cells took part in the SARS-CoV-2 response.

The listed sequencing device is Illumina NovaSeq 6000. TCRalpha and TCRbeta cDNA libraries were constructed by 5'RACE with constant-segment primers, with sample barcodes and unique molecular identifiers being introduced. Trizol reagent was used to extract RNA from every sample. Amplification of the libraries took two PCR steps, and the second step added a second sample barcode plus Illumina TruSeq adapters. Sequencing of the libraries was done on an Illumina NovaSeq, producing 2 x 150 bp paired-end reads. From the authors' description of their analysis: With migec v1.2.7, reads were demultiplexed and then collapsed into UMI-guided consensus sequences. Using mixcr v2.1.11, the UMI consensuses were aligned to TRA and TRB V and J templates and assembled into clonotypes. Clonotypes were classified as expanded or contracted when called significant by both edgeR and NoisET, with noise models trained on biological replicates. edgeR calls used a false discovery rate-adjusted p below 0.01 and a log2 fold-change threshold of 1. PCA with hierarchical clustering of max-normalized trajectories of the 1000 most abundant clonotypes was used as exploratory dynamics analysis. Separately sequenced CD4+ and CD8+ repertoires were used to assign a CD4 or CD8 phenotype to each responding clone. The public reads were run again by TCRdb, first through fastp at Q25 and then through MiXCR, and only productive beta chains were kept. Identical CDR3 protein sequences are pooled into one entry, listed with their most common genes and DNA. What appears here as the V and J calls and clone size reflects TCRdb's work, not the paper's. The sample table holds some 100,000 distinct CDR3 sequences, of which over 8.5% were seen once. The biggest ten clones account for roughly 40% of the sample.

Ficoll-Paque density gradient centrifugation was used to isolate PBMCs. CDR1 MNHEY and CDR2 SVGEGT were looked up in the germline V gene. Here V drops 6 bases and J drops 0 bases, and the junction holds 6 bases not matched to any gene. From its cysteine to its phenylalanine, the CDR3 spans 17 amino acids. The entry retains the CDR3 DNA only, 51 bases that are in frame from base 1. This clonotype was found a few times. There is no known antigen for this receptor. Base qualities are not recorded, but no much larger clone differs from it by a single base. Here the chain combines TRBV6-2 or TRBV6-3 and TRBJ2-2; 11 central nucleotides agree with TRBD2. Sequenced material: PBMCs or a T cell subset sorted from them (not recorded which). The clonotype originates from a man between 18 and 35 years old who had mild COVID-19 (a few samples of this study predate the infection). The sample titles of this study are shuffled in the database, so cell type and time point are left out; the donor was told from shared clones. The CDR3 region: CASSTTSGGANTGELFF. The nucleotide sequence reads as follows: TGTGCCAGCAGCACTACTAGCGGGGGCGCGAACACCGGGGAGCTGTTTTTT.